This TCR beta chain was captured in a study of cytotoxic CD8 clonotypes in ibrutinib-treated CLL. Study-wide findings and caveats: Having risen at ibrutinib response, clonality had fallen back toward baseline by progression. Sampling schedules were unmatched across sustained-remission and progressing patients.

About this clone itself: Antigen specificity is unknown.

Sequencing was performed with immunoSEQ multiplex PCR; in TCRdb, only in-frame clones are kept and a portion is missing. The data contain around 92,000 clones, 60% to 80% of them singletons. This sample comprised PBMCs, obtained after 24 months of ibrutinib treatment. The TCR originated in a human donor with chronic lymphocytic leukemia.

The CDR3 loop is CASRRGTGPYEQYF. CDR3 nucleotide sequence: TGCGCCAGCAGGCGAGGAACAGGCCCCTACGAGCAGTACTTC. V gene TRBV5-1 combines with J gene TRBJ2-7; possible D gene TRBD1, 5 bases. The CDR3 is made up of 14 amino acids. Deletions cut 5 bases from V and 2 bases from J, with 14 bases between. Germline V gene data show CDR1 as SGHRS and CDR2 as YFSETQ.